This T cell receptor (beta chain) is drawn from a study of blood T cells in healthy people across ages. Study-wide results and caveats: More naive CD4+ cells and higher diversity marked long-lived donors relative to aged donors.

Individuals who donated were healthy Caucasians from Russia aged about 6 to 100. CDR1 is DFQATT and CDR2 is SNEGSKA in the germline V gene (reference sequence). The CDR3 consists of 11 residues. Trimming at V came to 3 bases and at J to 8 bases, leaving 1 base not matched to a gene. This clonotype has a count of ten or more. The target antigen is unknown. A second PCR of 7 to 11 cycles used a sample-barcoded 5' primer and a J-beta primer mix. Researchers report that a template-switch adaptor with 12 random nucleotides tagged each cDNA molecule. TCRdb re-analysed the 5' RACE reads in MiXCR, keeping a single row per CDR3 protein. Of around 1,600,000 distinct CDR3 sequences listed, about 42% were seen once; the top ten hold about 4%.

The sequence came from a woman between 18 and 29 years old in good health. Sequenced sample: blood. The chain employs TRBV20-1 and TRBJ1-2; 9 positions match TRBD1. CDR3 bases: TGCAGTGCTAGGGACAGGGGCGGCTACACCTTC. Protein: CSARDRGGYTF.